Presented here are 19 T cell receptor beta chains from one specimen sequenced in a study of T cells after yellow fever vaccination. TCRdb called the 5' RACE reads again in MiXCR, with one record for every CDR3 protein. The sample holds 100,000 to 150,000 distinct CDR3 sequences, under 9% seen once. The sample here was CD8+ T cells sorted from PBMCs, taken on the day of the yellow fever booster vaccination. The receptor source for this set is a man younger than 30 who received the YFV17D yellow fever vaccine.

CDR3 in DNA: TGCGCCAGCAGCCAGACACAGGCGTCTGAAGCTTTCTTT. It is translated as CASSQTQASEAFF. The V gene is TRBV4-3, the J gene TRBJ1-1; D might be TRBD1 (5 bases). This CDR3 has 13 residues. V lost 3 bases to trimming and J lost 6 bases, with 11 bases between them. The germline gives CDR1 LGHNA, CDR2 YSLEER.

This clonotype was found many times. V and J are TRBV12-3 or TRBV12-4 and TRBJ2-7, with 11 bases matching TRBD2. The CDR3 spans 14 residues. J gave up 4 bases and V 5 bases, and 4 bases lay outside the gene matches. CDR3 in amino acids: CASSPGLAGYEQYF. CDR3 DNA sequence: TGTGCCAGCAGTCCTGGACTAGCGGGTTACGAGCAGTACTTC.

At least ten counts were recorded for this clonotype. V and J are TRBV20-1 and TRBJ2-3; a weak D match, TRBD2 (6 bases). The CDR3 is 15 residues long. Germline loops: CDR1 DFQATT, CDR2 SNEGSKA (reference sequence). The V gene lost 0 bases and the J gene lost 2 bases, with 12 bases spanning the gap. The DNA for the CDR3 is TGCAGTGCTAGAGATATCCGCGGGGTCACAGATACGCAGTATTTT. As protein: CSARDIRGVTDTQYF.

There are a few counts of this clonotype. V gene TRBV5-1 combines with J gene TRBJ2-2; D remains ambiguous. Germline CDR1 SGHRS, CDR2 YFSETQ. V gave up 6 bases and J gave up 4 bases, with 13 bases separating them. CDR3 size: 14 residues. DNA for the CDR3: TGCGCCAGCACTACGTACGCTCTCACCGGGGAGCTGTTTTTT. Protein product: CASTTYALTGELFF.

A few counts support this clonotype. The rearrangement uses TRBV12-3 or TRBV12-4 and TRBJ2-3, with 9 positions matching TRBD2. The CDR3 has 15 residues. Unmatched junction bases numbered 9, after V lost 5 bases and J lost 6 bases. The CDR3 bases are TGTGCCAGCAGTCCGCAGGCCCTAGCGGGGGATACGCAGTATTTT. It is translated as CASSPQALAGDTQYF.

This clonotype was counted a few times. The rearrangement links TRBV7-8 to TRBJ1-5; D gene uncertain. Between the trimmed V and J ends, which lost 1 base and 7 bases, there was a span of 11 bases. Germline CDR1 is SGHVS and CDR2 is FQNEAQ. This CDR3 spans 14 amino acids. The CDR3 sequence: CASSLEGARQPQHF. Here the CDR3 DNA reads TGTGCCAGCAGCTTAGAGGGAGCCAGACAGCCCCAGCATTTT.

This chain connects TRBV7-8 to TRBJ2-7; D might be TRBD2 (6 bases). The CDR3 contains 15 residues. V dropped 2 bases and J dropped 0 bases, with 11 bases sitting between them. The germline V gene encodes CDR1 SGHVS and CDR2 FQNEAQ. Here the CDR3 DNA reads TGTGCCAGCAGCTTATTTGCGGGATTCTCCTACGAGCAGTACTTC. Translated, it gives CASSLFAGFSYEQYF.

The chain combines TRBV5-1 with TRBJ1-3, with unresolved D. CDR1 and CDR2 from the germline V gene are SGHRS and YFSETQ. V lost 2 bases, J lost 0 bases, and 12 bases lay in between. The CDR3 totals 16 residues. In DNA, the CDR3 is TGCGCCAGCAGCTTATCAGGACCCACCTCTGGAAACACCATATATTTT. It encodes CASSLSGPTSGNTIYF. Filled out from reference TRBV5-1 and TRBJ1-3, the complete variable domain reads KAGVTQTPRYLIKTRGQQVTLSCSPISGHRSVSWYQQTPGQGLQFLFEYFSETQRNKGNFPGRFSGRQFSNSRSEMNVSTLELGDSALYLCASSLSGPTSGNTIYFGEGSWLTVV.

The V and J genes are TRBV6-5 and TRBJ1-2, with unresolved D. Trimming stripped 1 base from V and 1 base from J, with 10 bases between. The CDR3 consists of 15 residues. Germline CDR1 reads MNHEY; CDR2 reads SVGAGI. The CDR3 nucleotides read TGTGCCAGCAGTTACTGGCTGGACGGTAACTATGGCTACACCTTC. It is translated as CASSYWLDGNYGYTF.

CDR3 sequence (DNA): TGCAGCGTGGTGGGACTAGCAACCAAGAGGGAGACCCAGTACTTC. It translates to CSVVGLATKRETQYF. The chain is built from TRBV29-1 and TRBJ2-5; 9 bases are a match to TRBD2. Trimming removed 6 bases from V and 5 bases from J; junction bases left unmatched: 13. CDR1 and CDR2 from the germline V gene are SQVTM and ANQGSEA. This CDR3 contains 15 residues. The full variable domain, rest sourced from reference TRBV29-1 and TRBJ2-5, is SAVISQKPSRDICQRGTSLTIQCQVDSQVTMMFWYRQQPGQSLTLIATANQGSEATYESGFVIDKFPISRPNLTFSTLTVSNMSPEDSSIYLCSVVGLATKRETQYFGPGTRLLVL.

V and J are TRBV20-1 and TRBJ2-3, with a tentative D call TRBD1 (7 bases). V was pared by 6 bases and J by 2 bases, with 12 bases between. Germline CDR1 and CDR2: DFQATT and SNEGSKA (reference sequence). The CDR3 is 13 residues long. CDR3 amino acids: CSAAGQSTDTQYF. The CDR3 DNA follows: TGCAGTGCCGCGGGACAGTCCACAGATACGCAGTATTTT.

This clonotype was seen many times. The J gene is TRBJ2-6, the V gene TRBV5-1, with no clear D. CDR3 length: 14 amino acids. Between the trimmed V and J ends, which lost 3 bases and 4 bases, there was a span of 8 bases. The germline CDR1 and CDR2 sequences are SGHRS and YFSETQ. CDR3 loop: CASSWYSGANVLTF. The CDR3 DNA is TGCGCCAGCAGCTGGTACAGCGGGGCCAACGTCCTGACTTTC.

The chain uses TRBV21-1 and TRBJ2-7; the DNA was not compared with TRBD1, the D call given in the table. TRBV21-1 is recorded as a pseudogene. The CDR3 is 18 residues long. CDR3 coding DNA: TGTGCCAGCAGCACAAGCCACAGGGGACAGGCACGATTCTACGAGCAGTACGTC. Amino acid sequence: CASSTSHRGQARFYEQYV.

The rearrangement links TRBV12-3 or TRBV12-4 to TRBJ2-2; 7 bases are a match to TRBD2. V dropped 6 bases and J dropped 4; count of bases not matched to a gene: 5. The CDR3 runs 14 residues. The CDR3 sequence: CASSWGTTTGELFF. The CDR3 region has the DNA TGTGCCAGCAGCTGGGGGACTACCACCGGGGAGCTGTTTTTT.

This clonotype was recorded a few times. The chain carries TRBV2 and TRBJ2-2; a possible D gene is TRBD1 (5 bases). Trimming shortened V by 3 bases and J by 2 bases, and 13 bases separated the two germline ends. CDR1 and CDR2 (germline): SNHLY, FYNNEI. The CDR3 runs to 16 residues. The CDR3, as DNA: TGTGCCAGCAGTGATCCAAGGGGCGGTAACACCGGGGAGCTGTTTTTT. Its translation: CASSDPRGGNTGELFF.

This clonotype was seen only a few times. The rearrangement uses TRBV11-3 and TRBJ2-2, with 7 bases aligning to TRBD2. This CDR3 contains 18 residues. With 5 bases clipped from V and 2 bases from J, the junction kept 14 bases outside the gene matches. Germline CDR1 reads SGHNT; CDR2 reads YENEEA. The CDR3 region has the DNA TGTGCCAGCAGCCCGCGACTAACCGGGGGGAAAAACACCGGGGAGCTGTTTTTT. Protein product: CASSPRLTGGKNTGELFF.

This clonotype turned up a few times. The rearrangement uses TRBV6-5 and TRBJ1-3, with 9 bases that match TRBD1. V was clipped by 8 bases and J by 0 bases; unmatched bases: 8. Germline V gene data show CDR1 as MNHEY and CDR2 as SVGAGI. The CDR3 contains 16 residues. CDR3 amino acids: CASGPTGGYSGNTIYF. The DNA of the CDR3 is TGTGCCAGCGGTCCGACAGGGGGGTACTCTGGAAACACCATATATTTT.

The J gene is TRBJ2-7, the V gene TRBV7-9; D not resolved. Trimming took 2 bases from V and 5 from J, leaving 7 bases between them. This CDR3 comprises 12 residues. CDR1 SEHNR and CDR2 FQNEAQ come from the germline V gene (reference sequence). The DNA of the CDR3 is TGTGCCAGCAGCTTAAATAACCACGAGCAGTACGTC. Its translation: CASSLNNHEQYV.

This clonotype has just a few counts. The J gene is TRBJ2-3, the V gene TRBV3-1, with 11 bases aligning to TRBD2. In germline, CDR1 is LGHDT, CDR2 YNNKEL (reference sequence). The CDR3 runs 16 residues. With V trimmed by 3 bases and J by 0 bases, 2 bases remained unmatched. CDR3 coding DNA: TGTGCCAGCAGCCAGTCTAGCGGGGGGAGCACAGATACGCAGTATTTT. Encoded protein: CASSQSSGGSTDTQYF.